The clone carrying this T cell receptor beta chain has only one observation. The target antigen is unknown. The data belong to a study of OX40 agonist ivuxolimab in advanced cancers. General study results and limits: Nonresponders, in some cases, also had low normalized T-cell clonal expansion. CD8+ T cells (on average) carried more expanded clones than CD4+ T cells.

With 9 bases clipped from V and 3 bases from J, the junction kept 13 bases outside the gene matches. The germline V gene encodes CDR1 LNHDA and CDR2 SQIVND (reference sequence). The length of the CDR3 is 15 residues. Autoimmune disease history or systemic immunosuppression led to patients being barred. Assay: immunoSEQ multiplex PCR; the TCRdb copy retains only in-frame clones and omits some. The sample shows about 80,000 clones, 90% to 95% of them seen only once. The rearrangement joins TRBV19 to TRBJ1-1; TRBD1 matches 7 bases. The source was CD4+ or CD8+ T cells sorted from blood, collected in a trial of the OX40 agonist ivuxolimab. The sequence derives from an adult with an advanced solid tumor such as melanoma, head and neck, liver or kidney cancer. CDR3 in amino acids: CASRPLGQGDTEAFF. The CDR3 nucleotides read TGTGCCAGCAGGCCCCTCGGGCAGGGGGACACTGAAGCTTTCTTT.